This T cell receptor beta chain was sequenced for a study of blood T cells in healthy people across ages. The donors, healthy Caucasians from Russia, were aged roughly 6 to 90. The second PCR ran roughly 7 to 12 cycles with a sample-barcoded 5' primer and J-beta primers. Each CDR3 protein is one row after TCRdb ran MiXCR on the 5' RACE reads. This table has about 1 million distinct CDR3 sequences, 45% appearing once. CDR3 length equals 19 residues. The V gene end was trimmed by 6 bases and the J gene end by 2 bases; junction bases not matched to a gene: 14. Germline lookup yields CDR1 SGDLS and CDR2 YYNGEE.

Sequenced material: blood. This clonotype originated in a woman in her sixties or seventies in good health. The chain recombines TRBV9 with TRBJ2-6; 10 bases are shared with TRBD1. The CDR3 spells CASNRDRGSIDTGANVLTF. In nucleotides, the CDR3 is TGTGCCAGCAATCGGGACAGGGGATCGATAGACACTGGGGCCAACGTCCTGACTTTC.